The sequence of this T cell receptor beta chain was determined in a study of T cell responses to AZD1222 COVID-19 vaccine. The table came from immunoSEQ multiplex PCR; TCRdb's copy has only in-frame clones and leaves some out. The sample yields 91,000 or so clones, 80% to 95% seen once. Germline V CDR1 and CDR2: MNHEY, SVGAGI. The CDR3 is made up of 13 amino acids. Deletions cut 5 bases from V and 8 bases from J, with 13 bases between. The sample was peripheral blood, taken 28 days after the second AZD1222 dose. The chain employs TRBV6-5 and TRBJ2-1; perhaps D is TRBD1 or TRBD2 (5 bases each). The clonotype originates from an adult who received the AZD1222 COVID-19 vaccine. The CDR3 reads CASSLGQRDEQFF. The DNA of the CDR3 is TGTGCCAGCAGTCTGGGGCAGAGGGATGAGCAGTTCTTC.